The 18 T cell receptor beta chains listed next were all sequenced from one sample in a study of OX40 agonist ivuxolimab in advanced cancers. Here immunoSEQ multiplex PCR was the method, and the copy in TCRdb shows in-frame clones only, minus some. The sample lists about 63,000 clones; over 75% were seen once. The sample here was CD4+ or CD8+ T cells sorted from blood, taken in a trial of the OX40 agonist ivuxolimab. Receptors originate from an adult with an advanced solid tumor such as melanoma, head and neck, liver or kidney cancer.

As concerns this clone: Other DNA sequences in this sample translate to the same CDR3. The CDR3 DNA reads TGCGCCAGCAGCTTTACAAGCGGGGGGGCCAATGAGCAGTTCTTC. The encoded protein is CASSFTSGGANEQFF. This chain connects TRBV5-1 to TRBJ2-1; 10 positions agree with TRBD2. The V gene end was trimmed by 2 bases and the J gene end by 6 bases; junction bases not matched to a gene: 5. The CDR3 is 15 amino acids. CDR1 is SGHRS and CDR2 is YFSETQ in the germline V gene.

A word on this clone: An end of the junction does not agree with germline; a read error may underlie this. The chain links TRBV19 to TRBJ1-2; 7 bases match TRBD1. The CDR3 runs 14 residues. Germline CDR1 and CDR2: LNHDA and SQIVND (reference sequence). The CDR3 region is CACSPGQRLYGYTF. In nucleotides, the CDR3 is TGTGCCTGTAGTCCGGGACAGAGACTCTATGGCTACACCTTC.

A single count supports this clone. The chain's CDR3 is CASSQIKTFTDTQYF. The CDR3 bases are TGTGCCAGCTCACAAATAAAGACCTTCACAGATACGCAGTATTTT. This rearrangement joins TRBV18 to TRBJ2-3, with D uncertain. The CDR3 covers 15 residues. V shed 4 bases and J shed 2 bases, with 13 bases lying between them. The V gene's germline CDR1 is KGHSH and CDR2 LQKENI.

V gene TRBV30 combines with J gene TRBJ2-1, with 9 bases that match TRBD1. This CDR3 has 13 residues. Germline CDR1 reads GTSNPN; CDR2 reads SVGIG (reference sequence). The V and J ends lost 3 bases and 7 bases, in that order; junction bases with no gene match: 4. The chain's CDR3 is CAWSRDRVNEQFF. The CDR3, as DNA: TGTGCCTGGAGCCGGGACAGGGTAAATGAGCAGTTCTTC.

The chain couples TRBV18 to TRBJ1-2, with 7 bases lining up with TRBD1. The V gene's germline CDR1 is KGHSH and CDR2 LQKENI. Germline trimming cut 2 bases from V and 0 bases from J; bases unmatched to any gene: 3. CDR3 length: 15 amino acids. CDR3 region: CASSPMTGPNYGYTF. The CDR3, as DNA: TGTGCCAGCTCACCAATGACAGGGCCTAACTATGGCTACACCTTC.

The chain links TRBV2 to TRBJ1-4; tentative D call: TRBD1 (5 bases). The V end was cut by 9 bases, the J end by 4 bases, with 12 bases between. CDR1 is SNHLY, CDR2 FYNNEI, per germline. This CDR3 spans 13 amino acids. CDR3 protein: CASTGDLNEKLFF. As DNA, the CDR3 is TGTGCCAGTACAGGAGACCTTAATGAAAAACTGTTTTTT.

The chain is built from TRBV9 and TRBJ2-3, with a tentative D call TRBD2 (5 bases). Germline CDR1 is SGDLS and CDR2 is YYNGEE. CDR3 size: 14 residues. V shed 0 bases and J shed 2 bases, with 7 bases lying between them. DNA for the CDR3: TGTGCCAGCAGCGTAGCGGGGATCACAGATACGCAGTATTTT. This encodes CASSVAGITDTQYF.

This clone came up once. An end of the junction does not agree with germline; a read error may underlie this. Other nucleotide sequences from this sample produce the same CDR3. The V call is TRBV6-6, the J call TRBJ1-6; D gene ambiguous. This CDR3 is built from 14 residues. CDR1 is MNHNY, CDR2 SVGAGI, per germline (reference sequence). The CDR3 sequence: CASSYSWAVSPLHF. The CDR3 nucleotides are TGTGCCAGCAGTTACTCCTGGGCAGTTTCACCCCTTCACTTT.

This clone was detected once. The chain has TRBV30 and TRBJ1-2; 7 bases are shared with TRBD1. CDR3 length equals 16 residues. V was clipped by 6 bases and J by 6 bases; unmatched bases: 19. The germline V gene has CDR1 GTSNPN and CDR2 SVGIG (reference sequence). CDR3 sequence reads: CACLPGQSTFYNGYTF. The CDR3 coding sequence is TGTGCCTGCCTACCGGGACAGTCGACGTTCTATAATGGCTACACCTTC.

The chain carries TRBV7-9 and TRBJ2-2; D is perhaps TRBD2 (6 bases). The germline V and J ends were trimmed by 3 bases and 4 bases, with 6 bases remaining between them. This CDR3 has 13 residues. Per germline, CDR1 SEHNR and CDR2 FQNEAQ (reference sequence). The CDR3 loop reads CASSFGSTGELFF. The CDR3 bases are TGTGCCAGCAGCTTCGGGAGCACCGGGGAGCTGTTTTTT.

This clone was found a few times. V and J are TRBV10-3 and TRBJ1-2; D gene ambiguous. This CDR3 spans 16 amino acids. Between the trimmed V and J ends, which lost 0 bases and 0 bases, there was a span of 11 bases. From germline, CDR1 is ENHRY and CDR2 SYGVKD. The CDR3 region is CAISESLQRTNYGYTF. The CDR3, as DNA: TGTGCCATCAGTGAGTCCCTACAAAGGACTAACTATGGCTACACCTTC.

The chain uses TRBV18 and TRBJ2-5; D gene uncertain. The V and J ends lost 4 bases and 0 bases respectively, with 6 bases between them. The CDR3 spans 13 residues. Per the germline V gene, CDR1 is KGHSH and CDR2 is LQKENI. CDR3 in DNA: TGTGCCAGCTCACAATCGTACCAAGAGACCCAGTACTTC. Translation gives CASSQSYQETQYF.

V gene TRBV2 combines with J gene TRBJ1-2, with a tentative D call TRBD1 (5 bases). Germline V gene data show CDR1 as SNHLY and CDR2 as FYNNEI. This CDR3 comprises 16 residues. Trimming cost V 6 bases and J 5 bases, with 22 bases left between them. The CDR3 nucleotides read TGTGCCAGCAGCCCATCCCCAGGAGGGGCTCGTTATGGCTACACCTTC. This sequence encodes CASSPSPGGARYGYTF. Looking up the rest from reference TRBV2 and TRBJ1-2 gives the full variable domain: EPEVTQTPSHQVTQMGQEVILRCVPISNHLYFYWYRQILGQKVEFLVSFYNNEISEKSEIFDDQFSVERPDGSNFTLKIRSTKLEDSAMYFCASSPSPGGARYGYTFGSGTRLTVV.

The chain combines TRBV6-1 with TRBJ1-3, with D maybe TRBD1 (5 bases). The CDR3 is made up of 14 amino acids. Germline V lookup: CDR1 MNHNS, CDR2 SASEGT. Between the trimmed V and J ends, which lost 1 base and 7 bases, there was a span of 11 bases. The chain's CDR3 is CASSEGLGANTIYF. The CDR3 coding sequence is TGTGCCAGCAGTGAAGGCCTAGGGGCGAACACCATATATTTT.

This clone was seen a single time. The rearrangement uses TRBV7-2 and TRBJ1-2; D remains unclear. CDR1 is SGHTA and CDR2 is FQGNSA in the germline V gene. This CDR3 has 13 amino acids. Trimming removed 1 base at V and 4 bases at J, with 7 bases between. In DNA, the CDR3 is TGTGCCAGCAGCTTAGATCAGTTCTATGGCTACACCTTC. It translates to CASSLDQFYGYTF. The variable domain in full, with the rest retrieved from reference TRBV7-2 and TRBJ1-2, is GAGVSQSPSNKVTEKGKDVELRCDPISGHTALYWYRQSLGQGLEFLIYFQGNSAPDKSGLPSDRFSAERTGGSVSTLTIQRTQQEDSAVYLCASSLDQFYGYTFGSGTRLTVV.

CDR3 DNA sequence: TGTGCCAGCAGCCCTCCCGGGACAGGGGTCCACGAGCAGTACTTC. Amino acids: CASSPPGTGVHEQYF. The V gene is TRBV6-5, the J gene TRBJ2-7, with TRBD1 identical over 10 bases. In germline, CDR1 is MNHEY, CDR2 SVGAGI. CDR3 length: 15 residues. The V and J ends lost 6 bases and 5 bases, in that order; junction bases with no gene match: 10.

V gene TRBV5-1 combines with J gene TRBJ2-3; D might be TRBD2 (5 bases). CDR1 is SGHRS, CDR2 YFSETQ, per germline. The germline V and J ends were trimmed by 4 bases and 0 bases, with 9 bases remaining between them. This CDR3 is built from 14 residues. The DNA of the CDR3 is TGCGCCAGCAGCGCCGGACTGAGCACAGATACGCAGTATTTT. This gives the protein CASSAGLSTDTQYF.

The V gene is TRBV11-2, the J gene TRBJ1-1, with D hard to call. The CDR3 runs to 13 residues. Trimming cost V 8 bases and J 2 bases, with 12 bases left between them. The germline CDR1 and CDR2 sequences are SGHAT and FQNNGV. The CDR3, as DNA: TGTGCCAGCGCCCAGCAGATAAACACTGAAGCTTTCTTT. Its translation is CASAQQINTEAFF.